The present T cell receptor (beta chain) was sequenced within a study of quantifying T cell responses using KT2 cells. On the study more broadly: RNA was reverse transcribed with TCR alpha and beta constant-region primers.

This clonotype was counted between two and nine times. A single-stranded UMI oligo with SP2 sequence was ligated to cDNA 3' ends. An equimolar mix of RC1.1 and RC1.2 primed the beta chain across TRBC1 and TRBC2. TCRdb reprocessed the UMI-ligation and nested PCR reads with MiXCR, giving one entry per CDR3 protein. The sample carries around 56,000 distinct CDR3 sequences, 12% recorded once. This CDR3 region has 17 residues. CDR1 and CDR2 (germline): LGHNT, FRNRAP. With 0 bases clipped from V and 2 bases from J, the junction kept 10 bases outside the gene matches. V gene TRBV12-5 combines with J gene TRBJ2-7, with 7 bases that match TRBD2. This TCR was sampled from a human donor. Input material: PBMCs spiked with cells of the T cell clone KT2. The DNA for the CDR3 is TGTGCTAGTGGTTTGGTAGGGTTTGCGGCGGGGGCCTACGAGCAGTACTTC. Translated: CASGLVGFAAGAYEQYF.